This record looks at one TCR beta chain sequence and its context. This specimen comes from a study of CD8+ T cells in alopecia areata. V shed 2 bases and J shed 2 bases, with 12 bases lying between them. Germline V gives CDR1 SGHTS, CDR2 YDEGEE. The CDR3 consists of 15 residues. RNA extraction and reverse transcription yielded cDNA as sequencing template. Sequencing was performed with immunoSEQ multiplex PCR; in TCRdb, only in-frame clones are kept and a portion is missing. The sample consists of some 20,000 clones, roughly 60% of them appearing once. CD4+ cells from a handful of patients underwent sorting into CD25+CD127- cells.

The rearrangement links TRBV5-8 to TRBJ2-3; D is possibly TRBD1 (6 bases). This clonotype was sampled from a human donor with alopecia areata. What was sequenced was CD4+ Tregs sorted from blood. CDR3 in amino acids: CASSFARGNTDTQYF. The CDR3 DNA reads as TGTGCCAGCAGCTTTGCCAGGGGAAACACAGATACGCAGTATTTT.